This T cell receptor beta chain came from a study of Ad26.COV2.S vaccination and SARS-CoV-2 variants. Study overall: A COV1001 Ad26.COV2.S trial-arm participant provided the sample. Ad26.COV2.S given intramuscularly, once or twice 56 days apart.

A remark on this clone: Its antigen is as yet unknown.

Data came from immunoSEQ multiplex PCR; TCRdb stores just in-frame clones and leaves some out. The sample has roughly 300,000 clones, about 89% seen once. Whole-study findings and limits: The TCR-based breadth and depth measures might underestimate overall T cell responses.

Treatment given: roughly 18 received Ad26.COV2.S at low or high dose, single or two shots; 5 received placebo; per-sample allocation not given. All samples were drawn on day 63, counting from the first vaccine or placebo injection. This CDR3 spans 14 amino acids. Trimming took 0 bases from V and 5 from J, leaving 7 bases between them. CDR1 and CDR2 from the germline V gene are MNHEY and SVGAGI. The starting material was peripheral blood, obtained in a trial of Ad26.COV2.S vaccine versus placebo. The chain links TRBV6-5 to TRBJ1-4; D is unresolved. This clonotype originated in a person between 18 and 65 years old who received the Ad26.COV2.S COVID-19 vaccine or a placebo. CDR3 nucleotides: TGTGCCAGCAGTTACTCGAGTCTAAATGAAAAACTGTTTTTT. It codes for CASSYSSLNEKLFF.